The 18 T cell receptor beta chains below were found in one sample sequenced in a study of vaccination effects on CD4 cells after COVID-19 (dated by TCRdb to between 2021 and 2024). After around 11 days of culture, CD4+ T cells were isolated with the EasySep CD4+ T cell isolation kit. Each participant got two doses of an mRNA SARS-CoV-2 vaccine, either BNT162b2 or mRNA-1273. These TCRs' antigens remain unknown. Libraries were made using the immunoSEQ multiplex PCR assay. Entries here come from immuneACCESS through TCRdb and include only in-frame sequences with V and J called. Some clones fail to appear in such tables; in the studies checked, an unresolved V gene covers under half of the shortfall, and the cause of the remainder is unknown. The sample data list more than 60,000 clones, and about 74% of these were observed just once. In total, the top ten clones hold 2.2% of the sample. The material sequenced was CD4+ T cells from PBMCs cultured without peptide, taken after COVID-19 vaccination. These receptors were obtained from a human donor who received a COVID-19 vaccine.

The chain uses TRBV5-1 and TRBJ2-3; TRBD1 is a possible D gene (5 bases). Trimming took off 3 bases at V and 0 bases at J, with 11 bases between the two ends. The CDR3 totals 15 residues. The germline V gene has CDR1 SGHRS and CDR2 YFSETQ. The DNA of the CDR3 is TGCGCCAGCAGCTCACAGGCAGCTAGCACAGATACGCAGTATTTT. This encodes CASSSQAASTDTQYF.

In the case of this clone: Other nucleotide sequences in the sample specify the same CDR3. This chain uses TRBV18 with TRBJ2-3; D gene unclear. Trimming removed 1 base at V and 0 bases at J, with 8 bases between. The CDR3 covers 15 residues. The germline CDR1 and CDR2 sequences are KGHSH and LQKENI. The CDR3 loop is CASSPQTGSTDTQYF. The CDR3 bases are TGTGCCAGCTCACCACAAACCGGAAGCACAGATACGCAGTATTTT.

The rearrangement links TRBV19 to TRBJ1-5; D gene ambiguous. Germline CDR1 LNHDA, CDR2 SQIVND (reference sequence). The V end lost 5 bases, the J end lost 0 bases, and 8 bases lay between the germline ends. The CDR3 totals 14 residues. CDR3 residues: CASSGSTSNQPQHF. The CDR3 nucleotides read TGTGCCAGTAGTGGATCTACTAGCAATCAGCCCCAGCATTTT.

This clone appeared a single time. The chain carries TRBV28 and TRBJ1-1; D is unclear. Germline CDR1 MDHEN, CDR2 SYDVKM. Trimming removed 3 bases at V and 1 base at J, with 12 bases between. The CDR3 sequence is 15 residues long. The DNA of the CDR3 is TGTGCCAGCAGTTTGGGTGGGCATTCGAACACTGAAGCTTTCTTT. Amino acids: CASSLGGHSNTEAFF. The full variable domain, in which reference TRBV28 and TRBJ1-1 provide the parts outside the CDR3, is DVKVTQSSRYLVKRTGEKVFLECVQDMDHENMFWYRQDPGLGLRLIYFSYDVKMKEKGDIPEGYSVSREKKERFSLILESASTNQTSMYLCASSLGGHSNTEAFFGQGTRLTVV.

In nucleotides, the CDR3 is TGTGCCAGCAGTGAGGCGGCCAAAAACATTCAGTACTTC. Its translation: CASSEAAKNIQYF. J is TRBJ2-4 and V is TRBV2; D is undetermined. Between the trimmed V and J ends, which lost 3 bases and 1 base, there was a span of 4 bases. The CDR3 runs to 13 residues. The germline V gene has CDR1 SNHLY and CDR2 FYNNEI. Using reference TRBV2 and TRBJ2-4 for the parts outside the CDR3, the full variable domain is EPEVTQTPSHQVTQMGQEVILRCVPISNHLYFYWYRQILGQKVEFLVSFYNNEISEKSEIFDDQFSVERPDGSNFTLKIRSTKLEDSAMYFCASSEAAKNIQYFGAGTRLSVL.

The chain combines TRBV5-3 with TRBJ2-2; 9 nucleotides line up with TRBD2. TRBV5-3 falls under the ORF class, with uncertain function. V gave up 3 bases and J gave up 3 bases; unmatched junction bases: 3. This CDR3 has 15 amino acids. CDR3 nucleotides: TGTGCCAGAAGCTCAGCGGGGGGAGACACCGGGGAGCTGTTTTTT. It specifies CARSSAGGDTGELFF.

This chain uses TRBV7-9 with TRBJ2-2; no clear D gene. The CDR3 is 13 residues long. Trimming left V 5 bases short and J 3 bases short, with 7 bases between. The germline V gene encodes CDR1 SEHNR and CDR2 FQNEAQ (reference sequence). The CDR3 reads CASSLTYTGELFF. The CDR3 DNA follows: TGTGCCAGCAGCCTCACGTACACCGGGGAGCTGTTTTTT.

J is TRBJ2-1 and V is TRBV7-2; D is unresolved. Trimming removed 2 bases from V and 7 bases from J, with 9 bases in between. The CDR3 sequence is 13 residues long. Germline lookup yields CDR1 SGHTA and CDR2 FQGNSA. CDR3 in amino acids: CASSLRRWNEQFF. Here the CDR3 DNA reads TGTGCCAGCAGCTTACGGAGATGGAATGAGCAGTTCTTC. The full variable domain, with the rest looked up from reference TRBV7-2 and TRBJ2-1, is GAGVSQSPSNKVTEKGKDVELRCDPISGHTALYWYRQSLGQGLEFLIYFQGNSAPDKSGLPSDRFSAERTGGSVSTLTIQRTQQEDSAVYLCASSLRRWNEQFFGPGTRLTVL.

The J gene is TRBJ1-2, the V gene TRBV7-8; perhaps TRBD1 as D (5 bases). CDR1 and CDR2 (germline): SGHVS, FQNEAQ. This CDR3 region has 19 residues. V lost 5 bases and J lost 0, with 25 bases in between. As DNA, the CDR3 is TGTGCCAGCAGCCGAGACCTAAAGGGGCGCGGATCCCCTAACTATGGCTACACCTTC. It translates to CASSRDLKGRGSPNYGYTF.

The chain's CDR3 is CATGRDSNQPQHF. CDR3 DNA: TGTGCCACCGGACGGGATAGCAATCAGCCCCAGCATTTT. This rearrangement joins TRBV10-3 to TRBJ1-5, with D unclear. The CDR3 has 13 residues. Trimming removed 10 bases from V and 0 bases from J, with 10 bases in between. CDR1 is ENHRY and CDR2 is SYGVKD in the germline V gene.

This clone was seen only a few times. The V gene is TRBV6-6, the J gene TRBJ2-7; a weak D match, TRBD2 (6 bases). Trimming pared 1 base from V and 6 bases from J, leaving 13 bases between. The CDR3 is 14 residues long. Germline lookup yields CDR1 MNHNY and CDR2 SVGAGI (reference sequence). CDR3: CASSYLQGLGEQYV. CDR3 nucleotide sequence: TGTGCCAGCAGTTACTTGCAGGGACTTGGCGAGCAGTACGTC.

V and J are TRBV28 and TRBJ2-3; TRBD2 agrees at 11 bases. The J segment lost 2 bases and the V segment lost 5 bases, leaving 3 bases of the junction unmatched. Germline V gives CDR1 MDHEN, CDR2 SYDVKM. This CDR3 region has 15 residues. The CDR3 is CASSQLAGATDTQYF. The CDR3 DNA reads TGTGCCAGCAGTCAACTAGCGGGGGCCACAGATACGCAGTATTTT.

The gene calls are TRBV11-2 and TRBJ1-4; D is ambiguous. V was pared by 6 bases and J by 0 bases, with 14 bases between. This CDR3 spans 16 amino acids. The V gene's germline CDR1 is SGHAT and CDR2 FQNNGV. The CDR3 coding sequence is TGTGCCAGCAGGGTGAGGGCAGACTCAACTAATGAAAAACTGTTTTTT. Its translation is CASRVRADSTNEKLFF. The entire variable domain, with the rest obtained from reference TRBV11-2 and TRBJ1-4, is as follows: EAGVAQSPRYKIIEKRQSVAFWCNPISGHATLYWYQQILGQGPKLLIQFQNNGVVDDSQLPKDRFSAERLKGVDSTLKIQPAKLEDSAVYLCASRVRADSTNEKLFFGSGTQLSVL.

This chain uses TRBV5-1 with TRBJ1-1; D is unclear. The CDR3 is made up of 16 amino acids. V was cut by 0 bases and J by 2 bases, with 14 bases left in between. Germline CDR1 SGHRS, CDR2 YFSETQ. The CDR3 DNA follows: TGCGCCAGCAGCTTGGGATCATCAATTCGAAACACTGAAGCTTTCTTT. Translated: CASSLGSSIRNTEAFF.

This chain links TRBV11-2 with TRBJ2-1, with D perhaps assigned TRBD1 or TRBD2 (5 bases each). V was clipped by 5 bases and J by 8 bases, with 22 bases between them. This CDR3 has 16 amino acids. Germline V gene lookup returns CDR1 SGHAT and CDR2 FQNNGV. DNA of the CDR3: TGTGCCAGCAGCCAGAGGTTGATGGGGGTGAGCGATGAGCAGTTCTTC. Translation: CASSQRLMGVSDEQFF. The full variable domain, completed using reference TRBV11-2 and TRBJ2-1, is EAGVAQSPRYKIIEKRQSVAFWCNPISGHATLYWYQQILGQGPKLLIQFQNNGVVDDSQLPKDRFSAERLKGVDSTLKIQPAKLEDSAVYLCASSQRLMGVSDEQFFGPGTRLTVL.

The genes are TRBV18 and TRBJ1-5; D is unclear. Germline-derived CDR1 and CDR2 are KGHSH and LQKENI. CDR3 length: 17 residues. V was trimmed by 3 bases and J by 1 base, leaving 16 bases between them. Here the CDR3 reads CASSPRADPGSNQPQHF. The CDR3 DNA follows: TGTGCCAGCTCACCGCGGGCGGACCCCGGGAGCAATCAGCCCCAGCATTTT. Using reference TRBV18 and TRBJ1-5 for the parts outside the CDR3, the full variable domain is NAGVMQNPRHLVRRRGQEARLRCSPMKGHSHVYWYRQLPEEGLKFMVYLQKENIIDESGMPKERFSAEFPKEGPSILRIQQVVRGDSAAYFCASSPRADPGSNQPQHFGDGTRLSIL.

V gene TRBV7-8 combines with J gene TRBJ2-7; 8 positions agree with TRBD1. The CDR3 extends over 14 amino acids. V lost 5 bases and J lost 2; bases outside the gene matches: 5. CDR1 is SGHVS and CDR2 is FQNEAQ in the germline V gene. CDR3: CASSRRQGPYEQYV. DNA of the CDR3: TGTGCCAGCAGCAGACGACAGGGGCCCTACGAGCAGTACGTC.

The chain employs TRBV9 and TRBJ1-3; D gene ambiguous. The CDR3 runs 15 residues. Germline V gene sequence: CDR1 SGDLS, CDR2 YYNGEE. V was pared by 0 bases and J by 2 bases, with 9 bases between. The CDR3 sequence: CASSVVGEPGNTIYF. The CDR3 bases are TGTGCCAGCAGCGTAGTCGGGGAGCCTGGAAACACCATATATTTT.